This T cell receptor beta chain was sequenced in a study of regulatory T cells in long-lasting Graves disease. The overall study: Persistence in Graves' disease required over 5 years of antithyroid drugs plus positive TSH receptor antibodies.

Time point noted: persistent/refractory GD, antithyroid drugs over 5 years with positive TRAb. From RNA extracted from PBMCs, the TCR library was made. Graves' disease was diagnosed by American Thyroid Association guidelines. Study-wide results and caveats: Persistent disease samples used TRBV28, TRBJ1-2 and TRBJ2-5 preferentially. Comparison showed that persistent patients shared more public clonotypes (about 2,600) than new patients (approximately 930).

This clonotype was seen many times. What it binds is not known. Looked up from germline, CDR1 is SGHVS and CDR2 is FQNEAQ. The V gene lost 5 bases and the J gene lost 7 bases, with 17 bases spanning the gap. The CDR3 is 15 residues long. Combining iRepertoire HTBI primers with Arm-PCR of CDR3 regions, the authors built TCR beta libraries. TCRdb reanalysed the multiplex PCR reads using MiXCR and keeps one entry per CDR3 protein. The data hold 400,000 or so distinct CDR3 sequences, with roughly 20% observed a single time. The receptor was derived from a female donor with Graves disease. Sequenced here: peripheral blood mononuclear cells (PBMCs), sampled when the disease was refractory, from a patient treated with antithyroid drugs. V usage is TRBV7-8 and J usage is TRBJ2-2, with a weak D call TRBD2 (6 bases). DNA for the CDR3: TGTGCCAGCAGCCCCGAGGGGAGGTTCTACGGGGAGCTGTTTTTT. Residues: CASSPEGRFYGELFF.